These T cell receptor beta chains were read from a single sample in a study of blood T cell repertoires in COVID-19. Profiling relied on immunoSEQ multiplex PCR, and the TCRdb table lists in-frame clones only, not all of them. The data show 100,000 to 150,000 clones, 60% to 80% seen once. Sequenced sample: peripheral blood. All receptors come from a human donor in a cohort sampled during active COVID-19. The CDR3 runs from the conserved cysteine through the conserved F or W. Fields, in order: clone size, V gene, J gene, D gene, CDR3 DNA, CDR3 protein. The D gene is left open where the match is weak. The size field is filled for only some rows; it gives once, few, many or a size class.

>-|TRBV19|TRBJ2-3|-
TGTGCCAGTAGTATAACCCCGCGAGATACGCAGTATTTT
CASSITPRDTQYF
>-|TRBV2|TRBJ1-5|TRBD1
TGTGCCAGCAGGGACAGGGCTAATCAGCCCCAGCATTTT
CASRDRANQPQHF
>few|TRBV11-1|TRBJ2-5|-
TGTGCCAGCGCCCCTAGACAGGCCCTGGGGACCCAGTACTTC
CASAPRQALGTQYF
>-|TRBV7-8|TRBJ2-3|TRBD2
TGTGCCAGCAGCAACCTTAACCTAGCGGGGGGCCCAGATACGCAGTATTTT
CASSNLNLAGGPDTQYF
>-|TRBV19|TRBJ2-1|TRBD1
TGTGCCAGTAGTACCCCCGAAAGACAGGGGAGACAGTTCTTC
CASSTPERQGRQFF
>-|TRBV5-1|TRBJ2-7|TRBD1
TGCGCCAGCAGCTTGGGGACAGGGGTGAGATACGAGCAGTACTTC
CASSLGTGVRYEQYF
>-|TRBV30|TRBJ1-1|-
TGTGCCTGGTGGCGGCCGAAACAGGGCCCTCACACTGAAGCTTTCTTT
CAWWRPKQGPHTEAFF
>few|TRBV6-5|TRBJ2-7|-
TGTGCCAGCAGGAGGGTCGACTACGAGCAGTACTTC
CASRRVDYEQYF
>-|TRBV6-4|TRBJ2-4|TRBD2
TGTGCCCGCGGGGGGGATCTAGCCAAAAACATTCAGTACTTC
CARGGDLAKNIQYF
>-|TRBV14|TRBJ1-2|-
TGTGCCAGCAGCCCGAGGGCAGGGGCAGTGGATGGCTACACCTTC
CASSPRAGAVDGYTF
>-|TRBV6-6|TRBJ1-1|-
TGTGCCAGCAGTTACGGGCGGGAGAACACTGAAGCTTTCTTT
CASSYGRENTEAFF
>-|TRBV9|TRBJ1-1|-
TGTGCCAGCAGCGCCCGCAGCGGGGGTGAGGACACTGAAGCTTTCTTT
CASSARSGGEDTEAFF
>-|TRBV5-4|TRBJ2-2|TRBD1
TGTGCCAGCACTCTGTGGGACAGGAACACCGGGGAGCTGTTTTTT
CASTLWDRNTGELFF
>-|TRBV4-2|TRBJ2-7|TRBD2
TGTGCCAGCAGCCAAGCCAGACTAGCGGGAGAGTCACACGAGCAGTACTTC
CASSQARLAGESHEQYF
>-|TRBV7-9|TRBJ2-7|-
TGTGCCAGCAGCCAGACAGAGAACGAGCAGTACTTC
CASSQTENEQYF
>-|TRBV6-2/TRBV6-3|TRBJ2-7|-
TGTGCCAGCAGTTACATCCGCTACGAGCAGTACTTC
CASSYIRYEQYF
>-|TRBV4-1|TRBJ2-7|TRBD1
TGCGCCAGCAGCCAAGAGACAGGGCCCCCCTACGAGCAGTACTTC
CASSQETGPPYEQYF
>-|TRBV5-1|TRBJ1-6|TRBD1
TGCGCCAGCAGCTACCGGACAGGCGCTAATTCACCCCTCCACTTT
CASSYRTGANSPLHF
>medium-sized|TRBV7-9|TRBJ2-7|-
TGTGCCAGCAGCTTAGAGGCGGCGGCCGAGCAGTACTTC
CASSLEAAAEQYF
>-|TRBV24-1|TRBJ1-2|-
TGTGCCACCAGTGACCTGACAGGCTCTTCGCGGGGCTACACCTTC
CATSDLTGSSRGYTF
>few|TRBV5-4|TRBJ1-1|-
TGTGCCAGCAGCGGAGGAGCGGTGGAAGCTTTCTTT
CASSGGAVEAFF
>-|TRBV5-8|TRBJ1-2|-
TGTGCCAGCAGGACCAGGGGAGTCTATGGCTACACCTTC
CASRTRGVYGYTF
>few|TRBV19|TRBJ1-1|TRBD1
TGTGCCAGTAGACCGGGGGCAGGGGGACGGACTGAAGCTTTCTTT
CASRPGAGGRTEAFF
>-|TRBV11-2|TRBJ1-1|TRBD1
TGTGCCAGCAGCCCGGCACTTGGGACAGTACTTGAAGCTTTCTTT
CASSPALGTVLEAFF
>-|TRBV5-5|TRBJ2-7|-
TGTGCCAGCAGCTTGGAAGCGGAGACCTACGAGCAGTACTTC
CASSLEAETYEQYF
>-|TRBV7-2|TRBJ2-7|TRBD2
TGTGCCAGCAGCACCGGGACTAGCGAGTCCTACGAGCAGTACTTC
CASSTGTSESYEQYF
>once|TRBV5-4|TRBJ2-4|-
TGTGCCAGCAGCCCCGAGAAGAATCTAGCCAAAAACATTCAGTACTTC
CASSPEKNLAKNIQYF
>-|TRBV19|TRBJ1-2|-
TGTGCCATTGGGGGGACCTTCGATGGCTACACCTTC
CAIGGTFDGYTF
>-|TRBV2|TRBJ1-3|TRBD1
TGTGCCAGCAGCCCCGGACAGGGTAAAACGAACACCATATATTTT
CASSPGQGKTNTIYF
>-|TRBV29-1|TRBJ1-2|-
TGCAGCGTTGAAGATGGCCCCGGTAAACAGGGATTTGGTGGCTACACCTTC
CSVEDGPGKQGFGGYTF
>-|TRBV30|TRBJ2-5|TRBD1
TGTGCCTGGAGGGGACAGGGGGCGGGAGAGACCCAGTACTTC
CAWRGQGAGETQYF
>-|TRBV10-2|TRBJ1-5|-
TGCGCCAGCAGTGAGTCCGGTCATCAGCCCCAGCATTTT
CASSESGHQPQHF
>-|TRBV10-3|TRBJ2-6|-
TGTGCCATCAGTGAGTCGGCAGGGGCTGGGGCCAACGTCCTGACTTTC
CAISESAGAGANVLTF